This entry features one T cell receptor beta chain sequence. Antigen specificity is unknown. This entry comes from a study of T cells in localized non-small cell lung cancer. Overall study findings and caveats: Higher blood T cell density went with longer overall survival. Heterogeneity remains possible, as sequencing covered one tumor region only.

The CDR3 contains 13 residues. In germline, CDR1 is SGHTA, CDR2 FQGNSA. V was cut by 4 bases and J by 7 bases, with 11 bases left in between. The method was immunoSEQ multiplex PCR; TCRdb's version includes in-frame clones alone and lacks a portion of them. The table includes about 26,000 clones, 85% to 95% detected once. V gene TRBV7-2 combines with J gene TRBJ1-5; no clear D. Sequences were derived from peripheral blood, sampled before any cancer treatment. This TCR came from an older female donor with stage II squamous cell lung carcinoma. The CDR3 here is CASSSPKGQPQHF. CDR3 bases: TGTGCCAGCAGCTCCCCCAAGGGCCAGCCCCAGCATTTT.